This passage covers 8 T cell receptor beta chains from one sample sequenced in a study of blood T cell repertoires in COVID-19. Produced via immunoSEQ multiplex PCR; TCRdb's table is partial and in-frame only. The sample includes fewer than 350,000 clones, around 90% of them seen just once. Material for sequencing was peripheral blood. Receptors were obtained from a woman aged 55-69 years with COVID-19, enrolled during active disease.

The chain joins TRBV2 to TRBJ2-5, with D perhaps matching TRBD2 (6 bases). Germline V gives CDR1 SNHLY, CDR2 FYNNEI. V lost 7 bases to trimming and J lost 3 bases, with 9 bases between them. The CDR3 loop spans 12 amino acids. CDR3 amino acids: CASKDYKETQYF. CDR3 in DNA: TGTGCCAGCAAGGACTACAAAGAGACCCAGTACTTC.

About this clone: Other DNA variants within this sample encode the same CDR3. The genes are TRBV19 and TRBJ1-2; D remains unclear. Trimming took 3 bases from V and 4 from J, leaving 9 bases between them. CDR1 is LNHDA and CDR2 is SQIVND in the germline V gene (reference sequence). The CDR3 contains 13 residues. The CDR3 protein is CASSIGGSYGYTF. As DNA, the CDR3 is TGTGCCAGTAGTATTGGTGGTAGCTATGGCTACACCTTC.

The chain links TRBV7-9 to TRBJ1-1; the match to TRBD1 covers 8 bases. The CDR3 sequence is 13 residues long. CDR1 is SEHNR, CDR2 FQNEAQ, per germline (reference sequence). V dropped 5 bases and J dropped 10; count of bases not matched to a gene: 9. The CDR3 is CASSSGQGSTAFF. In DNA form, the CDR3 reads TGTGCCAGCAGCAGCGGACAGGGTTCGACAGCTTTCTTT.

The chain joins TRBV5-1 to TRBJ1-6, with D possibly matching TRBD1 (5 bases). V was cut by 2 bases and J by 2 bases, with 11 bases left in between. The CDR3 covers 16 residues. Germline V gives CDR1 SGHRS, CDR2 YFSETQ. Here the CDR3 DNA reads TGCGCCAGCAGCTTCGACAGAGGCGCCTATAATTCACCCCTCCACTTT. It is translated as CASSFDRGAYNSPLHF.

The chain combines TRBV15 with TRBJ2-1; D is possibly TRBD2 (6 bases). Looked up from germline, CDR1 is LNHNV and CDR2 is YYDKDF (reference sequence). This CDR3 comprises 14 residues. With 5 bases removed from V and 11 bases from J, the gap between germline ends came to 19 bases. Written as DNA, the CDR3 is TGTGCCACCAGCGTGGGGGGAGAGGAGAGTAAGCAGTTCTTC. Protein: CATSVGGEESKQFF.

The CDR3 DNA is TGCGCCAGCAGCCCGTTAGGGACAGGGGAAGCTTTCTTT. Translation gives CASSPLGTGEAFF. This chain links TRBV5-1 with TRBJ1-1; 9 positions agree with TRBD1. The CDR3 extends over 13 amino acids. Germline V lookup: CDR1 SGHRS, CDR2 YFSETQ. V lost 4 bases to trimming and J lost 8 bases; unmatched junction nucleotides: 6.

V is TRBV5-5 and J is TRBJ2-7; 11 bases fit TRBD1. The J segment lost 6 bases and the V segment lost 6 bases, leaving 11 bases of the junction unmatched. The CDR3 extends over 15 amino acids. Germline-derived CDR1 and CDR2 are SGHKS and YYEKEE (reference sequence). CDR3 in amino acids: CASTRITGTGGEQYF. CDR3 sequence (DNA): TGTGCCAGCACCCGCATTACTGGGACAGGGGGCGAGCAGTACTTC.

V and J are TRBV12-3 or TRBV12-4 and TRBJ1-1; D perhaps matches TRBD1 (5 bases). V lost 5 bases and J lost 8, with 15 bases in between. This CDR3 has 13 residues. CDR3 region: CASSPFRAGEAFF. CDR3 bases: TGTGCCAGCAGTCCCTTCCGGGCAGGGGAAGCTTTCTTT.